This TCR beta chain was captured in a study of blood T cells in healthy people across ages. Whole-study context: Capture via template switching afforded approximately one barcoded beta molecule per two T cells.

Sample donors were healthy Caucasian individuals that came from Russia, aged roughly 6 to 95. Then a second PCR, running about 7 to 11 cycles, was carried out with a sample-barcoded 5' primer and a J-beta primer mix. A tag from a template-switch adaptor with 12 random nucleotides marked each cDNA molecule. Via MiXCR, TCRdb re-called the 5' RACE reads, giving one row per CDR3 protein. The sample has under 2 million distinct CDR3 sequences; approximately 32% are singletons. In this sample, this clonotype turned up many times. The junction departs from the called germline gene at one end, perhaps through a read error. The clonotype originates from a woman in her twenties or thirties in good health. The material sequenced was blood.

Here the CDR3 reads CASSLEAGGITDTQYF. The CDR3 nucleotides are TGTGCCAGCAGCTTAGAGGCGGGGGGGATCACAGATACGCAGTATTTT. This chain joins TRBV5-1 and TRBJ2-3; 9 nucleotides agree with TRBD2. CDR3 length: 16 residues. Germline V gene sequence: CDR1 SGHRS, CDR2 YFSETQ. Using reference TRBV5-1 and TRBJ2-3 for the parts outside the CDR3, the full variable domain is KAGVTQTPRYLIKTRGQQVTLSCSPISGHRSVSWYQQTPGQGLQFLFEYFSETQRNKGNFPGRFSGRQFSNSRSEMNVSTLELGDSALYLCASSLEAGGITDTQYFGPGTRLTVL.